This record looks at one TCR beta chain sequence and its context. The junction and the germline gene differ at one end; a read error may be behind it. Per the original data handling: Estimation of nucleated cell counts relied on the amplification of reference gene primers. Sequenced by immunoSEQ multiplex PCR; TCRdb stores in-frame clones only, minus some. D and trimming come from the DNA, and the V and J calls and clone size come from that table. The sample records roughly 41,000 clones, less than 80% being singletons. CDR3 length equals 9 residues. Per germline, CDR1 SGHVS and CDR2 FNYEAQ. This sample was included in a study of blood T cell repertoires in COVID-19. Study details: The study drew acute and convalescent COVID-19 samples from the United States, Italy and Spain.

The chain employs TRBV7-6 and TRBJ2-7; D ambiguous. The origin of this receptor is a man in his sixties or seventies with COVID-19, enrolled during active disease. Sequenced sample: peripheral blood. The chain's CDR3 is CASSLAPRF. CDR3 DNA sequence: TGTGCCAGCAGCTTAGCCCCCAGGTTC.